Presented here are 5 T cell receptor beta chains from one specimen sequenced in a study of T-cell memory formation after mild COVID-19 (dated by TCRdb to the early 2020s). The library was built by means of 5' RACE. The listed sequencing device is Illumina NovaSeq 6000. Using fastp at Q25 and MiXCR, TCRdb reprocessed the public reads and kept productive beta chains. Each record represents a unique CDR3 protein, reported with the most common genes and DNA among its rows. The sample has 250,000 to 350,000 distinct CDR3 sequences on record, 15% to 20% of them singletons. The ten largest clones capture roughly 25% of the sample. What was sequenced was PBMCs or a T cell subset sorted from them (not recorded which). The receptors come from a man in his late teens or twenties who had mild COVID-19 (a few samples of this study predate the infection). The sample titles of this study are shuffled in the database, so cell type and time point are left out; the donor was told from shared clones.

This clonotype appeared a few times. This chain's CDR3 is CASSLGGSSNQPQHF. DNA of the CDR3: TGTGCCAGCAGCTTGGGGGGGTCCTCCAATCAGCCCCAGCATTTT. V and J are TRBV5-6 and TRBJ1-5; possible D gene TRBD1, 5 bases. V was pared by 0 bases and J by 3 bases, with 10 bases between. CDR1 is SGHDT and CDR2 is YYEEEE in the germline V gene. CDR3 length equals 15 residues. The full variable domain, with the rest looked up from reference TRBV5-6 and TRBJ1-5, is DAGVTQSPTHLIKTRGQQVTLRCSPKSGHDTVSWYQQALGQGPQFIFQYYEEEERQRGNFPDRFSGHQFPNYSSELNVNALLLGDSALYLCASSLGGSSNQPQHFGDGTRLSIL.

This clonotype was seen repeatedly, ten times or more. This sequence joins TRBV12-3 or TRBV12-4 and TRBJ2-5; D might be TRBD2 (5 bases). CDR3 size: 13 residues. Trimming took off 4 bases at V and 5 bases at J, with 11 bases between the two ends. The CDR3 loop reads CASSSNSVETQYF. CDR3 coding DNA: TGTGCCAGCAGTTCAAATAGCGTGGAGACCCAGTACTTC.

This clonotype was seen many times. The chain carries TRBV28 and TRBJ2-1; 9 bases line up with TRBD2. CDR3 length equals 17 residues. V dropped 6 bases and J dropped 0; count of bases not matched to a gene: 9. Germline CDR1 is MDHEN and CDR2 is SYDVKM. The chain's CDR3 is CASRRMSGGRSYNEQFF. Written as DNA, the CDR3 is TGTGCCAGCAGGCGGATGAGCGGGGGGCGCTCCTACAATGAGCAGTTCTTC.

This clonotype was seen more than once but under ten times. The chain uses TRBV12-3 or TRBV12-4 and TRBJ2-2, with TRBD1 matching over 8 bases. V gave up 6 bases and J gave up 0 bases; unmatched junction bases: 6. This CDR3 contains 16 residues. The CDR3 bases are TGTGCCAGCAGAAGACAGGGGAACGCGAACACCGGGGAGCTGTTTTTT. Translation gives CASRRQGNANTGELFF.

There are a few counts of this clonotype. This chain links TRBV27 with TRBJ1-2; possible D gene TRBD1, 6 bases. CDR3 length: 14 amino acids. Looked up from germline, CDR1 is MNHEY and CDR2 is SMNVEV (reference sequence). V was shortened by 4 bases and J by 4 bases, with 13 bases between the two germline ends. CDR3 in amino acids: CASSYHRDFYGYTF. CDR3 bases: TGTGCCAGCAGTTACCACAGGGACTTCTATGGCTACACCTTC.